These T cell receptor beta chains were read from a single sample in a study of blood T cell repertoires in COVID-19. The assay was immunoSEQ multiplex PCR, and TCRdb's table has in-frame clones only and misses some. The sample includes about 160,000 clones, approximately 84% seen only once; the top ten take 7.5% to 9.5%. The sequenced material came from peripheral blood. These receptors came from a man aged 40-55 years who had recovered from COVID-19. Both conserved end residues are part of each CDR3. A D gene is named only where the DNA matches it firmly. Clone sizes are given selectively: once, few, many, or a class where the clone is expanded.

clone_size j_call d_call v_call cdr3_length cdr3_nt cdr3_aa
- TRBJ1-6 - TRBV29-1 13 TGCAGCGTTGCCCAGGGTTCGGATTCACCCCTCCACTTT CSVAQGSDSPLHF
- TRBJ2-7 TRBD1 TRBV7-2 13 TGTGCCTATCCCCGGACAGGGGGACAAAAGCAGTACTTC CAYPRTGGQKQYF
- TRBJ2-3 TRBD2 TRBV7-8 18 TGTGCCAGCAGCTTAGGGGTGGGAGCGGGGAGGAGGACAGATACGCAGTATTTT CASSLGVGAGRRTDTQYF
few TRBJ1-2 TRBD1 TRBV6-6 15 TGTGCCAGCAGTTACCGGGACAGGGACCTTAATGGCTACACCTTC CASSYRDRDLNGYTF
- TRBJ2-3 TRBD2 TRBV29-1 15 TGCAGCGTCCACCCGGCTAGCGGATTAACAGATACGCAGTATTTT CSVHPASGLTDTQYF
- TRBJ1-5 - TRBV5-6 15 TGTGCCAGCAGCCACACAGGTGAGGGAGGTCAGCCCCAGCATTTT CASSHTGEGGQPQHF
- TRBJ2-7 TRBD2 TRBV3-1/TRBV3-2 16 TGTGCCAGCAGCGATTCCCCGGGACTACCTACCTACGAGCAGTACTTC CASSDSPGLPTYEQYF
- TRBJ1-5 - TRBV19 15 TGTGCCAGTAGTTGGGGCGGATATAGCAATCAGCCCCAGCATTTT CASSWGGYSNQPQHF
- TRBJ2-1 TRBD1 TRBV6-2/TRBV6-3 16 TGTGCCAGCAGTTACTCTGGACAGGTATCTTACAATGAGCAGTTCTTC CASSYSGQVSYNEQFF
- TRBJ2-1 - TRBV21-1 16 TGTGCCAGCAGCAAAGTTACTAGCGGGAGGAACAATGAGCAGTTCTTC CASSKVTSGRNNEQFF
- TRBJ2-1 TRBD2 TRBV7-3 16 TGTGCCAGCAGCTTTAGCGGGAGGGCCGTCGGCAATGAGCAGTTCTTC CASSFSGRAVGNEQFF
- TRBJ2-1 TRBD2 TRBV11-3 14 TGTGCCAGCAGCTTAGGCGGGGGTAAGTATGAGCAGTTCTTC CASSLGGGKYEQFF
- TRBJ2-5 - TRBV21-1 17 TGTGCCAGCAGCAAAATGGTCTTTAGCGGGCTACAAGAGACCCAGTACTTC CASSKMVFSGLQETQYF
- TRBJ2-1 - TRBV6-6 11 TGTGCCAGCAGCCACACGCCTGAGCAGTTCTTC CASSHTPEQFF
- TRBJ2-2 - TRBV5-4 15 TGTGCCAGCAGTCTAGCAGGGGCCCACACCGGGGAGCTGTTTTTT CASSLAGAHTGELFF
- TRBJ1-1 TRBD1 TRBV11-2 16 TGTGCCAGCAGCTTAACAGGGGGCTCTCGTTACACTGAAGCTTTCTTT CASSLTGGSRYTEAFF
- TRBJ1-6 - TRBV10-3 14 TGTGCCATCGGCCGGATGGAGGGGAATTCACCCCTCCACTTT CAIGRMEGNSPLHF
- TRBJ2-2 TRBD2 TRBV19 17 TGTGCCAGTAGTAGTACCTCAGGGAGGGGAAACACCGGGGAGCTGTTTTTT CASSSTSGRGNTGELFF
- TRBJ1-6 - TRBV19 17 TGTGCCAGTAGTTTTTTCGGTAGCAGGGACTACGGTTCACCCCTCCACTTT CASSFFGSRDYGSPLHF
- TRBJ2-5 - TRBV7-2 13 TGTGCCAGCAGCTTAGCGTTTAGTGAGACCCAGTACTTC CASSLAFSETQYF
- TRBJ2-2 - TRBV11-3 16 TGTGCCAGCAGCTTAGCGGCAATCCCGGGCACCGGGGAGCTGTTTTTT CASSLAAIPGTGELFF
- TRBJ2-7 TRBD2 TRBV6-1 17 TGTGCCAGCAGTGGAATCCCGACTAGCGGAAAAACCTACGAGCAGTACTTC CASSGIPTSGKTYEQYF
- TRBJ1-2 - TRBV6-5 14 TGTGCCAGCAGTTCCTCACAGCATAACTATGGCTACACCTTC CASSSSQHNYGYTF
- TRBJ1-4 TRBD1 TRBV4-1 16 TGCGCCAGCAGCCAAGATCGGACAGGGGGAAATGAAAAACTGTTTTTT CASSQDRTGGNEKLFF
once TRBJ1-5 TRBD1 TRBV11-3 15 TGTGCCAGCAGCTTAGATCAGGGGGACGATCAGCCCCAGCATTTT CASSLDQGDDQPQHF
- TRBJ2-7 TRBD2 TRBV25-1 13 TGTGCCAGCAATGGGGCCTGGGGGGGCGAGCAGTACTTC CASNGAWGGEQYF
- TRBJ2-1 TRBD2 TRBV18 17 TGTGCCAGCTCATCAGGACTAGCGGGAGGGACAGGGAATGAGCAGTTCTTC CASSSGLAGGTGNEQFF
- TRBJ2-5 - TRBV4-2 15 TGTGCCAGCAGCCAAGATCACAGGGCACAAGAGACCCAGTACTTC CASSQDHRAQETQYF
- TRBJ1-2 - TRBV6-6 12 TGTGCCAGCAGCGCCGGGACTACTGGCTACACCTTC CASSAGTTGYTF
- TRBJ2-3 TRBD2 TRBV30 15 TGTGCCTGGAAGCTTACGGCGGGGGGGCCCGATACGCAGTATTTT CAWKLTAGGPDTQYF
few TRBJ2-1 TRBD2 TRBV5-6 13 TGTGCCAGCAGCTTTGAGCGGGAGGGTGAGCAGTTCTTC CASSFEREGEQFF
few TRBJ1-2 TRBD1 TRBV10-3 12 TGTGCCATCAGCGACAGGGGGTCTGGCTACACCTTC CAISDRGSGYTF
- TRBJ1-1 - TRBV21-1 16 TGTGCCAGCAGCAAAGAAGTTTGGTCGGGAAACACTGAAGCTTTCTTT CASSKEVWSGNTEAFF
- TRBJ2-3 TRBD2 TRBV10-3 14 TGTGCCATGTCGGGTAGCGGGACGACAGATACGCAGTATTTT CAMSGSGTTDTQYF
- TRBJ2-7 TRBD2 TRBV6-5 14 TGTGCCAGCAGTCTTACAGCGGGGCCCTACGAGCAGTACTTC CASSLTAGPYEQYF